This T cell receptor (beta chain) originates from a study of brain metastases from non-small cell lung cancer (dated by TCRdb to about 2019). Describing the broader study: The study profiled the immune microenvironment of paired resected primary tumors and brain metastases from non-small-cell lung cancer patients. Summary of the overall study and its limitations: Lower T-cell infiltration was exhibited by brain metastases compared with primary tumors (P < 0.001). Paired brain metastases and primary tumors largely shared TCR repertoires, although T-cell densities in the metastases were sparse. Compared with the matched primary tumors, roughly 63% of brain metastases appeared to show expanded T-cell clones.

Library construction relied on the immunoSEQ multiplex PCR assay. T-cell receptor beta chain repertoire sequencing was carried out together with a 770-gene immune expression panel. This is the immuneACCESS table as TCRdb keeps it, with only in-frame sequences that have V and J called. A part of the clones is gone; compared with another copy, unresolved V genes explain less than half, and the rest is unexplained. The sample has 15,000 or so clones on record, approximately 80% of them singletons. The ten largest clonotypes hold more than 7.5% of the sample. The cohort comprised about 41 patients with surgically resected non-small-cell lung cancer who had both primary tumor and brain metastasis specimens. Tumor specimens were archival formalin-fixed, paraffin-embedded tissues. Concerning this clone itself: This receptor's antigen is unknown. The sample holds no much larger clone one base away, and base qualities are not on file.

Sample: primary lung tumor tissue. In the paper's terms, the cell subset or site label means: primary lung tumor paired with brain metastasis. The receptor's source is a donor at least 40 years old with non-small cell lung cancer.

The DNA sequence reads TGCGCCAGCAGGGAGGGATCTAGCACAGATACGCAGTATTTT. It translates to CASREGSSTDTQYF. The sequence links TRBV5-1 to TRBJ2-3, with TRBD2 as a weak D call on 6 bases. The CDR3 covers 14 residues, taking in both the cysteine and the phenylalanine. Only the CDR3 part of the read is kept: 42 bases, read in frame from the first base. Deletion took 5 bases off V and 0 bases off J, with a span of 10 bases between the germline ends. CDR1 and CDR2 are drawn from the germline V gene: SGHRS, YFSETQ.